This TCR beta chain was sequenced in a study of beta chain features in type 1 diabetes. Overall study context: The study examined around 98,000,000 sorted cells across all samples.

Findings and limits, study-wide: Whatever favoring of shorter templates PCR might show would apply equally to patients and controls. People with Type 1 diabetes carried modestly yet significantly shorter TCRB CDR3s in all four CD4+ subsets.

As every portion of the isolated RNA was reverse transcribed, the sequencing read expressed TCRB transcripts. Profiling relied on immunoSEQ multiplex PCR, and the TCRdb table lists in-frame clones only, not all of them. The sample shows 300,000 to 350,000 clones, about 15% of them seen only once. This clone turned up a few times. Its antigen remains unknown. CDR1 and CDR2 (germline): SEHNR, FQNEAQ (reference sequence). V gave up 5 bases and J gave up 6 bases, with 19 bases separating them. The CDR3 sequence is 15 residues long. This TCR was sampled from a man between 25 and 39 years old in good health. The specimen was central memory CD4+ T cells from blood. The chain is built from TRBV7-9 and TRBJ1-1; D remains ambiguous. CDR3 DNA sequence: TGTGCCAGCAGCCTCGGACTCAACCGTGAGTCTGAAGCTTTCTTT. This encodes CASSLGLNRESEAFF.